The text below deals with one T cell receptor beta chain. Antigen: not known. With 8 bases removed from V and 2 bases from J, the gap between germline ends came to 11 bases. Germline V CDR1 and CDR2: SNHLY, FYNNEI. CDR3 length: 13 amino acids. This entry is derived from a study of Graves' ophthalmopathy and Graves' hyperthyroidism. Study-wide results and limits: Both a roughly 70% sensitivity and a 72.22% specificity characterized the model's predictions of ophthalmopathy progression.

For repertoire sequencing, the TCR beta CDR3 regions were amplified from RNA transcripts. Amplification began with first-round RT-PCR using HTBI primers, then second-round multiplex PCR was performed. TCRdb re-derived calls from the multiplex PCR reads in MiXCR, one entry per CDR3 protein. Among fewer than 70,000 distinct CDR3 sequences listed, approximately 52% were seen once. The PBMCs used were ones drawn from 10 ml of fresh peripheral blood. This clonotype was sampled from an adult woman with Graves' ophthalmopathy. This chain connects TRBV2 to TRBJ2-3, with a weak D call TRBD2 (5 bases). Input material: peripheral blood. The CDR3 is CASVWRSTDTQYF. The CDR3 coding sequence is TGTGCCAGCGTGTGGAGGTCCACAGATACGCAGTATTTT.